The clone carrying this T cell receptor (beta chain) was observed many times. This record belongs to a study of T-cell reconstitution after alpha-beta-depleted transplantation in children. Unique molecular identifiers featured in how the TCRbeta library was prepared. TCRdb reprocessed the PCR reads with MiXCR, giving one entry per CDR3 protein. In the table there are approximately 350,000 distinct CDR3 sequences, 10% of which are singletons. This TCR was recovered from a human donor who donated a stem cell graft to a child with acute lymphoblastic leukemia. The input for sequencing was PBMCs from the stem cell graft donor, taken from the stem cell graft.

The CDR3 DNA follows: TGCGCCAGCAGCTTGGCCGGGACAGTTTACGAGCAGTACTTC. Protein sequence: CASSLAGTVYEQYF. V gene TRBV5-1 combines with J gene TRBJ2-7; 7 bases line up with TRBD1. The CDR3 runs to 14 residues. V was pared by 0 bases and J by 4 bases, with 4 bases of the junction left unmatched. From germline, CDR1 is SGHRS and CDR2 YFSETQ.